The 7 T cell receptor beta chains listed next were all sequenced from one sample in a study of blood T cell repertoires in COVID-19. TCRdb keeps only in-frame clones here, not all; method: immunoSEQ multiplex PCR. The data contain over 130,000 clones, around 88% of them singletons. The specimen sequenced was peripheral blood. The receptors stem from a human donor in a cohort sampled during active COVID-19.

The DNA for the CDR3 is TGTGCCAGCAGCTTAGGTGTCTTCCCCTACGAGCAGTACTTC. It specifies CASSLGVFPYEQYF. The V and J genes are TRBV7-9 and TRBJ2-7; D unresolved. This CDR3 has 14 residues. Germline CDR1 reads SEHNR; CDR2 reads FQNEAQ (reference sequence). Trimming cost V 1 base and J 2 bases, with 9 bases left between them. Complete variable domain (other parts from reference TRBV7-9 and TRBJ2-7): DTGVSQNPRHKITKRGQNVTFRCDPISEHNRLYWYRQTLGQGPEFLTYFQNEAQLEKSRLLSDRFSAERPKGSFSTLEIQRTEQGDSAMYLCASSLGVFPYEQYFGPGTRLTVT.

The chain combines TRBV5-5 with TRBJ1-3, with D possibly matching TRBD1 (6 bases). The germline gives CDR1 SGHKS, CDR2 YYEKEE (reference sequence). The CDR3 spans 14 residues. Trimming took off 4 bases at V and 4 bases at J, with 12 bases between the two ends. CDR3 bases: TGTGCCAGCAGCCCCGGACAGACCGGAAACACCATATATTTT. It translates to CASSPGQTGNTIYF.

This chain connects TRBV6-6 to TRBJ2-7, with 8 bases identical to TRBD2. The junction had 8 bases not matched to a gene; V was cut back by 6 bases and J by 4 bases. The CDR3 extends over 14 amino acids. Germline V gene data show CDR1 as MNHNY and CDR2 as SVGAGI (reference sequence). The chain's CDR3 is CASSYSGAKYEQYF. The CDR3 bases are TGTGCCAGCAGCTATAGCGGGGCAAAGTACGAGCAGTACTTC.

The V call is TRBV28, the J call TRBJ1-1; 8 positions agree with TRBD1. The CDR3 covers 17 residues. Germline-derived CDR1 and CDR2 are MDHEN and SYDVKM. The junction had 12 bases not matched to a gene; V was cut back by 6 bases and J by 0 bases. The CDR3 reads CASSPDRARLMNTEAFF. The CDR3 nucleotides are TGTGCCAGCAGCCCGGACAGGGCGCGATTAATGAACACTGAAGCTTTCTTT.

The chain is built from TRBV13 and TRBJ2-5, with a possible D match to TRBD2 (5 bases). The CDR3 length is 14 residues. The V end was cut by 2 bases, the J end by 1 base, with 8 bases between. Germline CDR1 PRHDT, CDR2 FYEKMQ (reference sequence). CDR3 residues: CASSLNGIQETQYF. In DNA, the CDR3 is TGTGCCAGCAGCTTAAACGGGATCCAAGAGACCCAGTACTTC.

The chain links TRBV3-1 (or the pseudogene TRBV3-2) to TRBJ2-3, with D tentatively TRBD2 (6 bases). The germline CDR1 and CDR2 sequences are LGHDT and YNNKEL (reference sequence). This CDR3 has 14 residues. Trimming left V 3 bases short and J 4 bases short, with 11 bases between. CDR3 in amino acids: CASSQGGPADTQYF. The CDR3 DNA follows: TGTGCCAGCAGCCAGGGGGGTCCCGCAGATACGCAGTATTTT.

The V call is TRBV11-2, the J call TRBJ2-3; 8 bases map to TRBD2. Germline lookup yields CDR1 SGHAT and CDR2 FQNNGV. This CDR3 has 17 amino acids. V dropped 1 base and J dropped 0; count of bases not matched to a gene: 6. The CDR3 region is CASSLVAGGPSTDTQYF. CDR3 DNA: TGTGCCAGCAGCTTAGTCGCGGGGGGTCCAAGCACAGATACGCAGTATTTT.